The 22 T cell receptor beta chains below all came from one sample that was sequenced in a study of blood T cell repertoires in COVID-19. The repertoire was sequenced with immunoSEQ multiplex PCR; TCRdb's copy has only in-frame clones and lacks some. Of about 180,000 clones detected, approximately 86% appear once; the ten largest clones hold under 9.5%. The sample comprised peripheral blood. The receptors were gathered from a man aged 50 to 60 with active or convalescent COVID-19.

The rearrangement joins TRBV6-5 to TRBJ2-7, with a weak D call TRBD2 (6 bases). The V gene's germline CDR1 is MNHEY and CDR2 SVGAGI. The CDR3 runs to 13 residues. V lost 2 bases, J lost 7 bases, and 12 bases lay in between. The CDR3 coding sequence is TGTGCCAGCAGTTACGAGGGGACTGGGGAGCAGTACTTC. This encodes CASSYEGTGEQYF.

CDR3: CASSLGGAGRRGYTF. In DNA, the CDR3 is TGTGCCAGCAGTTTAGGTGGCGCCGGGAGAAGGGGCTACACCTTC. V usage is TRBV28 and J usage is TRBJ1-2; D remains unclear. The CDR3 totals 15 residues. V lost 2 bases, J lost 8 bases, and 18 bases lay in between. CDR1 is MDHEN, CDR2 SYDVKM, per germline.

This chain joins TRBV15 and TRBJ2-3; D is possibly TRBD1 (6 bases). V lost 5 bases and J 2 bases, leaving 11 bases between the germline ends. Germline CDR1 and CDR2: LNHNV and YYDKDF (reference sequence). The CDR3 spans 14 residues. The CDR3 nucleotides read TGTGCCACCAGCGCCAGACAGGACACAGATACGCAGTATTTT. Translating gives CATSARQDTDTQYF.

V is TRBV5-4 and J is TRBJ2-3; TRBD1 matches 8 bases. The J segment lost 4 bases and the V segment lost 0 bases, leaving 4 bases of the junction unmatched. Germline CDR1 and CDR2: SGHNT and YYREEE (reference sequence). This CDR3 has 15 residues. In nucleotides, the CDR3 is TGTGCCAGCAGCTTGGCCCAGGGGGCATCAGATACGCAGTATTTT. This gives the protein CASSLAQGASDTQYF.

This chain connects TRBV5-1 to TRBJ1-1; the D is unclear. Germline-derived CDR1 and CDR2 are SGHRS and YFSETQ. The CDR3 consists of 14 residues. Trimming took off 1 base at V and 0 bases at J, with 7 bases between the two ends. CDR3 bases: TGCGCCAGCAGCTTGAGCGGACTGAACACTGAAGCTTTCTTT. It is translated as CASSLSGLNTEAFF.

The DNA for the CDR3 is TGTGCCAGCAGCTTAGCGGGACAGGGGTTATCAGAGACCCAGTACTTC. Its protein product is CASSLAGQGLSETQYF. This sequence joins TRBV7-6 and TRBJ2-5; 10 bases agree with TRBD1. Germline CDR1 and CDR2: SGHVS and FNYEAQ. V was pared by 0 bases and J by 4 bases, with 5 bases of the junction left unmatched. The CDR3 covers 16 residues.

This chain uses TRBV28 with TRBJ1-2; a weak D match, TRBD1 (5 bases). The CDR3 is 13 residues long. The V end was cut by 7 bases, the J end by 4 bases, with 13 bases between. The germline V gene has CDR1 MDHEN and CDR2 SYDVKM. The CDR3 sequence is CASNRRKTYGYTF. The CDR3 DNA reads TGTGCCAGCAACAGGAGAAAAACCTATGGCTACACCTTC.

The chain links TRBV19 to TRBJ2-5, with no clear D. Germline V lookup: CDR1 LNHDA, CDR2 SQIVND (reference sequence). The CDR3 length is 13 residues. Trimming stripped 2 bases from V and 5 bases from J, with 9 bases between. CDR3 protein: CASSIFGYETQYF. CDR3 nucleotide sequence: TGTGCCAGTAGTATATTCGGTTATGAGACCCAGTACTTC.

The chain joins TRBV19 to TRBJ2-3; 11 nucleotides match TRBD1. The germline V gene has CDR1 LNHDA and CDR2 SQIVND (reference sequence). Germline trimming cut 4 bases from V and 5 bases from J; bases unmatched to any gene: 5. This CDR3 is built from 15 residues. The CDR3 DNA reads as TGTGCCAGTAGTACGGACAGGGGGCGGGAAGATACGCAGTATTTT. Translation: CASSTDRGREDTQYF.

In DNA, the CDR3 is TGTGCCAGCAGTGATGTTCTGGGGCAGGGGCTCGAAAAGACCCAGTACTTC. Translated: CASSDVLGQGLEKTQYF. This chain joins TRBV6-1 and TRBJ2-5; D is perhaps TRBD1 (6 bases). The V and J ends lost 3 bases and 6 bases respectively, with 23 bases between them. CDR1 is MNHNS and CDR2 is SASEGT in the germline V gene. The CDR3 sequence is 17 residues long.

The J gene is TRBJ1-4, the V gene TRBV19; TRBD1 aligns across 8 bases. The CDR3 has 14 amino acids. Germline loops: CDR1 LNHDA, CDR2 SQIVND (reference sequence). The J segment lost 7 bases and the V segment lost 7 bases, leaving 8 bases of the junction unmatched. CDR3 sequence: CASTPQGAGEKLFF. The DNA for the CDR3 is TGTGCCAGTACCCCGCAGGGGGCGGGTGAAAAACTGTTTTTT.

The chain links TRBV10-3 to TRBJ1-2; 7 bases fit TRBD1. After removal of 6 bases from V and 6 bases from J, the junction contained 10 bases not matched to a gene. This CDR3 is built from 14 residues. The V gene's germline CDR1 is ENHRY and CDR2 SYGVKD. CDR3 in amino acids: CAISPSTGFDGYTF. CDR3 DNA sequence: TGTGCCATCAGCCCCTCGACAGGGTTCGATGGCTACACCTTC.

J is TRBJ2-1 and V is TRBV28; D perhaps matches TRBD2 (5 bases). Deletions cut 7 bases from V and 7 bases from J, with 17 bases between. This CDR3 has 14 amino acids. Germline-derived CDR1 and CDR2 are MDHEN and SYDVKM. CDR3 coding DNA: TGTGCCAGCACTGGGGAGTCCAGGCAGAATGAGCAGTTCTTC. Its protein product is CASTGESRQNEQFF. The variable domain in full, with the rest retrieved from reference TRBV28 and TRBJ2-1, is DVKVTQSSRYLVKRTGEKVFLECVQDMDHENMFWYRQDPGLGLRLIYFSYDVKMKEKGDIPEGYSVSREKKERFSLILESASTNQTSMYLCASTGESRQNEQFFGPGTRLTVL.

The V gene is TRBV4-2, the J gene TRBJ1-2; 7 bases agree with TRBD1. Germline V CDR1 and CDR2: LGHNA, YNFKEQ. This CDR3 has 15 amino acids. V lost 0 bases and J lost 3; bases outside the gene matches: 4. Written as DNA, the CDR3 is TGTGCCAGCAGCCAAGATCCCGACAGGGACTATGGCTACACCTTC. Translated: CASSQDPDRDYGYTF.

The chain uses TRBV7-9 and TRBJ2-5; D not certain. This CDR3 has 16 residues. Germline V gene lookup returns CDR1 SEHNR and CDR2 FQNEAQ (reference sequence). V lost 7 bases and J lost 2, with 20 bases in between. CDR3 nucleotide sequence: TGTGCCAGCACATACCTCCTGCAGGTGATGCAAGAGACCCAGTACTTC. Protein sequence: CASTYLLQVMQETQYF.

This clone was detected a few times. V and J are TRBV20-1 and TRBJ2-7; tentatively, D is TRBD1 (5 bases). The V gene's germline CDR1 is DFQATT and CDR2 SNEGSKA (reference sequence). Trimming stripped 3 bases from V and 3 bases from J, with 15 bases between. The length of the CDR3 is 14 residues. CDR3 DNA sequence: TGCAGTGCTAGTGGTCCACAGGCCAGCTACGAGCAGTACTTC. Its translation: CSASGPQASYEQYF.

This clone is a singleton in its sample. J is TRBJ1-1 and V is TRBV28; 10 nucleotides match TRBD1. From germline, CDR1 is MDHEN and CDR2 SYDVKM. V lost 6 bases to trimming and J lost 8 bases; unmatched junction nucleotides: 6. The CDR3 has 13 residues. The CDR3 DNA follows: TGTGCCAGCAGACTCCGGGACAGGGGAGAAGCTTTCTTT. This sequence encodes CASRLRDRGEAFF.

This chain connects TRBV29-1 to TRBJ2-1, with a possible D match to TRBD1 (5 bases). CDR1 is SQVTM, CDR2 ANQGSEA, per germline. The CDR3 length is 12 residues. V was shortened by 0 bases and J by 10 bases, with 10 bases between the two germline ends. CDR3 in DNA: TGCAGCGTTGAAGATCAGGGCTGGGAGCAGTTCTTC. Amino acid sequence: CSVEDQGWEQFF.

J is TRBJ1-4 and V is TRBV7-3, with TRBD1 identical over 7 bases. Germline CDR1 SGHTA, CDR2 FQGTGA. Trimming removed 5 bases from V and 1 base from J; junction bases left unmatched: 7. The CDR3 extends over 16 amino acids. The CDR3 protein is CASSKGHRGTNEKLFF. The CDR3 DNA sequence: TGTGCCAGCAGCAAAGGCCACAGGGGAACTAATGAAAAACTGTTTTTT.

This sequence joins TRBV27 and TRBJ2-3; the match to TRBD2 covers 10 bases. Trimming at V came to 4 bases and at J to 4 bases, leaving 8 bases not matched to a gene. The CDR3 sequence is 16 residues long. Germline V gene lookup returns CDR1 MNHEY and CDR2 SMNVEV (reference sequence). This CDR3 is CASSSLSGGVSDTQYF. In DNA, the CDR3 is TGTGCCAGCAGTTCTCTGAGCGGGGGGGTTTCAGATACGCAGTATTTT.

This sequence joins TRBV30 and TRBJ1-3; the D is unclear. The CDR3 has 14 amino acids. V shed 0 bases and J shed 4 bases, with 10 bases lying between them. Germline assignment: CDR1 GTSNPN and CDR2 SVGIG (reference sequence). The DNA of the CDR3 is TGTGCCTGGAGTGTAGTAAGTGGCGGAAACACCATATATTTT. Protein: CAWSVVSGGNTIYF.

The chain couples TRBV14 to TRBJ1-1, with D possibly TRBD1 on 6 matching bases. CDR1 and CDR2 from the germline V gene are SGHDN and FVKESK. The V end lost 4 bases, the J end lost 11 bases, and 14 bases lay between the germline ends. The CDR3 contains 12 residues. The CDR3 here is CASSLQGWSAFF. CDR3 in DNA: TGTGCCAGCAGCCTACAGGGTTGGTCGGCTTTCTTT. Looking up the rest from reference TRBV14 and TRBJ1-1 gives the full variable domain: EAGVTQFPSHSVIEKGQTVTLRCDPISGHDNLYWYRRVMGKEIKFLLHFVKESKQDESGMPNNRFLAERTGGTYSTLKVQPAELEDSGVYFCASSLQGWSAFFGQGTRLTVV.